The rows below give T cell receptor beta chains drawn from one sample of a study of T-cell reconstitution after alpha-beta-depleted transplantation in children. Each CDR3 protein gets one entry after TCRdb re-called the PCR reads with MiXCR. The sample lists fewer than 550,000 distinct CDR3 sequences; 11% were seen once. This specimen consisted of PBMCs, mostly from graft donor cells, obtained 180 days after TCRalphabeta/CD19-depleted stem cell transplant. The receptors were sampled from a female patient aged 2 to 10 who had a stem cell transplant for aplastic anemia, so the T cells may come from the graft donor. The CDR3 runs from the conserved cysteine through the conserved F or W. The D gene is left open where the match is weak. Clone size, where shown, is once, few, many, or a class for clones that have expanded.

d_call: NA; cdr3_length: 15; clone_size: NA; j_call: TRBJ2-1; v_call: TRBV18; cdr3_nt: TGTGCCAGCTCACCAGCAGGGACGGTTAGTGTTGAGCAGTTCTTC; cdr3_aa: CASSPAGTVSVEQFF
d_call: NA; cdr3_length: 13; clone_size: few; j_call: TRBJ2-7; v_call: TRBV20-1; cdr3_nt: TGCAGTGCTAGCCCGGCAGGTGGAGGGGAGCAGTACTTC; cdr3_aa: CSASPAGGGEQYF
d_call: TRBD2; cdr3_length: 17; clone_size: few; j_call: TRBJ2-5; v_call: TRBV7-2; cdr3_nt: TGTGCCAGCAGCTTACCGCGAATAGCGGGAGGAGTGGAGACCCAGTACTTC; cdr3_aa: CASSLPRIAGGVETQYF
d_call: NA; cdr3_length: 15; clone_size: NA; j_call: TRBJ2-1; v_call: TRBV12-3/TRBV12-4; cdr3_nt: TGTGCCAGCAGTTTCGGAGGGCAGTCCTACAATGAGCAGTTCTTC; cdr3_aa: CASSFGGQSYNEQFF
d_call: NA; cdr3_length: 13; clone_size: many; j_call: TRBJ2-1; v_call: TRBV20-1; cdr3_nt: TGCAGTGCTAGAAGGTCTAGCTGGAATGAGCAGTTCTTC; cdr3_aa: CSARRSSWNEQFF
d_call: NA; cdr3_length: 14; clone_size: NA; j_call: TRBJ2-5; v_call: TRBV21-1; cdr3_nt: TGTGCCAGCAGCAACGGGGGGTTACAAGAGACCCAGTACTTC; cdr3_aa: CASSNGGLQETQYF
d_call: NA; cdr3_length: 16; clone_size: NA; j_call: TRBJ2-1; v_call: TRBV12-3/TRBV12-4; cdr3_nt: TGTGCCAGCATCCTGAGGGGAGTTAGCTCCTACAATGAGCAGTTCTTC; cdr3_aa: CASILRGVSSYNEQFF
d_call: NA; cdr3_length: 17; clone_size: few; j_call: TRBJ2-2; v_call: TRBV6-2/TRBV6-3; cdr3_nt: TGTGCCAGCAGTTACTCGGTCCTGGAAGCGAACACCGGGGAGCTGTTTTTT; cdr3_aa: CASSYSVLEANTGELFF
d_call: TRBD1; cdr3_length: 16; clone_size: NA; j_call: TRBJ2-5; v_call: TRBV7-9; cdr3_nt: TGTGCCAGCAGCTACCACAGGGGGCCATCGCAAGAGACCCAGTACTTC; cdr3_aa: CASSYHRGPSQETQYF
d_call: TRBD2; cdr3_length: 17; clone_size: few; j_call: TRBJ2-7; v_call: TRBV6-1; cdr3_nt: TGTGCCAGCAGCTCCCAGATTTCTAGCGGGAGATTCTACGAGCAGTACTTC; cdr3_aa: CASSSQISSGRFYEQYF
d_call: NA; cdr3_length: 14; clone_size: many; j_call: TRBJ2-2; v_call: TRBV20-1; cdr3_nt: TGCAGTGCTAGAGATGGGGGAAACACCGGGGAGCTGTTTTTT; cdr3_aa: CSARDGGNTGELFF
d_call: TRBD2; cdr3_length: 17; clone_size: many; j_call: TRBJ2-4; v_call: TRBV2; cdr3_nt: TGTGCCAGCACGGACTTGGCTAGCGGGAGGGCCAAAAACATTCAGTACTTC; cdr3_aa: CASTDLASGRAKNIQYF
d_call: NA; cdr3_length: 15; clone_size: NA; j_call: TRBJ2-7; v_call: TRBV7-2; cdr3_nt: TGTGCCAGCAGCTTGTCCAGGGGAAGTTCCTACGAGCAGTACTTC; cdr3_aa: CASSLSRGSSYEQYF
d_call: TRBD2; cdr3_length: 13; clone_size: NA; j_call: TRBJ2-5; v_call: TRBV15; cdr3_nt: TGTGCCACCAGCCGGACTAGCCAAGAGACCCAGTACTTC; cdr3_aa: CATSRTSQETQYF
d_call: TRBD2; cdr3_length: 14; clone_size: NA; j_call: TRBJ2-1; v_call: TRBV19; cdr3_nt: TGTGCCAGTAGTATTGGTGGGAGGGCCCCCAACGCGTTCTTC; cdr3_aa: CASSIGGRAPNAFF
d_call: NA; cdr3_length: 14; clone_size: NA; j_call: TRBJ2-1; v_call: TRBV29-1; cdr3_nt: TGCAGCGTTGAAGGGGGACCGGTTTACAATGAGCAGTTCTTC; cdr3_aa: CSVEGGPVYNEQFF
d_call: NA; cdr3_length: 18; clone_size: NA; j_call: TRBJ2-2; v_call: TRBV4-3; cdr3_nt: TGCGCCAGCAGCCAAGATGTGGGGGCAGGGCCCCTTACCGGGGAGCTGTTTTTT; cdr3_aa: CASSQDVGAGPLTGELFF
d_call: NA; cdr3_length: 12; clone_size: many; j_call: TRBJ2-1; v_call: TRBV20-1; cdr3_nt: TGCAGTGCCTACCTCAGGATGAATGAGCAGTTCTTC; cdr3_aa: CSAYLRMNEQFF